The next 26 T cell receptor beta chains were all read from a single sample in a study of T-cell memory formation after mild COVID-19. TCRdb processed the 5' RACE reads anew with MiXCR; each CDR3 protein has one entry. The sample yields about 49,000 distinct CDR3 sequences, about 28% seen once. Source material: PBMCs or a T cell subset sorted from them (not recorded which). The source of these receptors is a man aged 18 to 35 who had mild COVID-19 (a few samples of this study predate the infection). Cell type and time point are not known.

This clonotype was counted a few times. This rearrangement joins TRBV7-9 to TRBJ1-2; D call uncertain. V was shortened by 3 bases and J by 0 bases, with 11 bases between the two germline ends. CDR3 size: 15 residues. The germline CDR1 and CDR2 sequences are SEHNR and FQNEAQ (reference sequence). The CDR3 protein is CASSFGWSSNYGYTF. CDR3 sequence (DNA): TGTGCCAGCAGCTTCGGATGGTCCTCTAACTATGGCTACACCTTC.

The genes are TRBV5-1 and TRBJ2-1; 10 nucleotides agree with TRBD1. Germline values: CDR1 SGHRS, CDR2 YFSETQ. This CDR3 has 15 residues. The ends lost 0 bases at V and 6 bases at J; junction bases unmatched: 3. CDR3 sequence reads: CASSLGQGALNEQFF. For the CDR3, the DNA is TGCGCCAGCAGCTTGGGACAGGGGGCCCTCAATGAGCAGTTCTTC.

The V and J genes are TRBV7-2 and TRBJ2-1, with D perhaps being TRBD1 or TRBD2 (5 bases each). Germline V CDR1 and CDR2: SGHTA, FQGNSA. The CDR3 has 13 residues. The V end lost 3 bases, the J end lost 5 bases, and 8 bases lay between the germline ends. The CDR3 here is CASSFVGDNEQFF. The CDR3 bases are TGTGCCAGCAGCTTTGTGGGGGACAATGAGCAGTTCTTC.

The V and J genes are TRBV11-2 and TRBJ2-1; no firm D call. Trimming left V 8 bases short and J 7 bases short, with 9 bases between. The CDR3 loop spans 11 amino acids. The germline V gene has CDR1 SGHAT and CDR2 FQNNGV. The CDR3 region is CASSSRNEQFF. As DNA, the CDR3 is TGTGCCAGCTCCAGCCGTAATGAGCAGTTCTTC. The full variable domain, rest sourced from reference TRBV11-2 and TRBJ2-1, is EAGVAQSPRYKIIEKRQSVAFWCNPISGHATLYWYQQILGQGPKLLIQFQNNGVVDDSQLPKDRFSAERLKGVDSTLKIQPAKLEDSAVYLCASSSRNEQFFGPGTRLTVL.

This clonotype showed up just a few times. CDR3 nucleotides: TGTGCCAGCAGTTGGGAAAGGGAGTACAATGAGCAGTTCTTC. Its protein product is CASSWEREYNEQFF. The chain has TRBV6-5 and TRBJ2-1; TRBD2 is a possible D gene (5 bases). In germline, CDR1 is MNHEY, CDR2 SVGAGI. CDR3 length: 14 amino acids. V lost 4 bases, J lost 4 bases, and 11 bases lay in between.

V is TRBV6-2 or TRBV6-3 and J is TRBJ2-2, with 7 bases matching TRBD1. Germline V gene lookup returns CDR1 MNHEY and CDR2 SVGEGT. With 5 bases clipped from V and 0 bases from J, the junction kept 0 bases outside the gene matches. This CDR3 is 14 amino acids long. CDR3: CASSGTANTGELFF. CDR3 DNA sequence: TGTGCCAGCAGTGGGACAGCGAACACCGGGGAGCTGTTTTTT.

This clonotype was seen only a few times. The V call is TRBV11-2, the J call TRBJ1-1, with 7 nucleotides matching TRBD1. CDR3 length equals 12 residues. V lost 11 bases to trimming and J lost 1 base; unmatched junction nucleotides: 4. The germline V gene encodes CDR1 SGHAT and CDR2 FQNNGV. Here the CDR3 DNA reads TGTGCCTCCGGGACAGAGAACACTGAAGCTTTCTTT. Encoded protein: CASGTENTEAFF.

The sample holds a few counts of this clonotype. V is TRBV7-8 and J is TRBJ2-3, with 11 bases identical to TRBD2. This CDR3 is 17 amino acids long. J gave up 2 bases and V 6 bases, and 10 bases lay outside the gene matches. Germline CDR1 is SGHVS and CDR2 is FQNEAQ. The CDR3 spells CASRNLAGGSLTDTQYF. In DNA, the CDR3 is TGTGCCAGCAGAAATCTAGCGGGGGGATCCCTCACAGATACGCAGTATTTT. The entire variable domain, with the rest obtained from reference TRBV7-8 and TRBJ2-3, is as follows: GAGVSQSPRYKVAKRGQDVALRCDPISGHVSLFWYQQALGQGPEFLTYFQNEAQLDKSGLPSDRFFAERPEGSVSTLKIQRTQQEDSAVYLCASRNLAGGSLTDTQYFGPGTRLTVL.

This clonotype was observed a single time. The CDR3 region has the DNA TGCAGTGCTGAACCCCAGGGGGGGCAAACCGGGGAGCTGTTTTTT. This translates into CSAEPQGGQTGELFF. The chain recombines TRBV20-1 with TRBJ2-2; D is possibly TRBD1 or TRBD2 (7 bases each). Germline V lookup: CDR1 DFQATT, CDR2 SNEGSKA (reference sequence). The length of the CDR3 is 15 residues. The V gene lost 5 bases and the J gene lost 5 bases, with 18 bases spanning the gap.

CDR3 loop: CASSPSAGFQAFF. CDR3 sequence (DNA): TGTGCCAGCAGCCCTTCCGCAGGGTTTCAGGCTTTCTTT. The chain uses TRBV5-8 and TRBJ1-1; TRBD1 might be the D (5 bases). V was shortened by 4 bases and J by 11 bases, with 18 bases between the two germline ends. Germline V gives CDR1 SGHTS, CDR2 YDEGEE. This CDR3 region has 13 residues.

V gene TRBV6-5 combines with J gene TRBJ2-5; 11 bases are a match to TRBD2. J gave up 2 bases and V 3 bases, and 5 bases lay outside the gene matches. Germline V gives CDR1 MNHEY, CDR2 SVGAGI. The CDR3 loop spans 16 amino acids. CDR3 loop: CASSYSTSGVQETQYF. The CDR3 coding sequence is TGTGCCAGCAGTTATTCGACTAGCGGGGTTCAAGAGACCCAGTACTTC.

This clonotype was seen a few times. The chain has TRBV12-3 or TRBV12-4 and TRBJ2-5, with a tentative D call TRBD2 (5 bases). The V gene lost 7 bases and the J gene lost 4 bases, with 13 bases spanning the gap. The CDR3 has 13 amino acids. The CDR3 DNA is TGTGCCAGCAATAGGGCACTAGGAGAGACCCAGTACTTC. It yields the protein CASNRALGETQYF.

This clonotype turned up a few times. The genes are TRBV20-1 and TRBJ2-7; 8 nucleotides align to TRBD2. The V and J ends lost 0 bases and 0 bases, in that order; junction bases with no gene match: 4. Germline V CDR1 and CDR2: DFQATT, SNEGSKA (reference sequence). CDR3 size: 15 residues. In DNA form, the CDR3 reads TGCAGTGCTAGAGATATTAGCGGGGCCTCCTACGAGCAGTACTTC. Protein sequence: CSARDISGASYEQYF.

V is TRBV12-3 or TRBV12-4 and J is TRBJ2-3; D assignment may be TRBD1 or TRBD2 (6 bases each). CDR3 length: 14 amino acids. The ends were cut back, 0 bases at V and 6 bases at J, with 10 bases in the middle. The CDR3 sequence: CASSLAGGRDTQYF. CDR3 nucleotides: TGTGCCAGCAGTTTAGCGGGGGGCAGGGATACGCAGTATTTT.

The chain links TRBV27 to TRBJ2-2, with TRBD2 as a possible D gene (7 bases). V was pared by 3 bases and J by 6 bases, with 11 bases between. The germline V gene has CDR1 MNHEY and CDR2 SMNVEV (reference sequence). This CDR3 contains 14 residues. CDR3 residues: CASSFRGAAGELFF. The DNA of the CDR3 is TGTGCCAGCAGTTTTCGGGGGGCGGCCGGGGAGCTGTTTTTT.

The chain combines TRBV4-2 with TRBJ2-4; TRBD1 is a possible D gene (7 bases). The length of the CDR3 is 21 residues. Trimming pared 4 bases from V and 0 bases from J, leaving 28 bases between. Germline assignment: CDR1 LGHNA and CDR2 YNFKEQ. Written as DNA, the CDR3 is TGTGCCAGCAGCCCGGAGGGGGCCTACAATACCGGAACTCTAGCCAAAAACATTCAGTACTTC. Protein sequence: CASSPEGAYNTGTLAKNIQYF.

The J gene is TRBJ2-2, the V gene TRBV9; no firm D call. CDR1 and CDR2 from the germline V gene are SGDLS and YYNGEE. Deletions cut 3 bases from V and 6 bases from J, with 21 bases between. This CDR3 contains 17 residues. The CDR3 coding sequence is TGTGCCAGCAGCGAACCGAAGGCGCCACGTTCCCCCGGGGAGCTGTTTTTT. It specifies CASSEPKAPRSPGELFF.

CDR3 sequence: CASSTRTANTEAFF. The CDR3 DNA follows: TGTGCCAGCAGTACTCGGACAGCGAACACTGAAGCTTTCTTT. The chain couples TRBV6-1 to TRBJ1-1; TRBD1 is a possible D gene (6 bases). V shed 5 bases and J shed 1 base, with 11 bases lying between them. The CDR3 runs to 14 residues. Germline lookup yields CDR1 MNHNS and CDR2 SASEGT.

The CDR3 bases are TGTGCCAGCAGTTTCCCTAGCGGAAATGTCTACGAGCAGTACTTC. Its protein product is CASSFPSGNVYEQYF. The rearrangement uses TRBV12-3 or TRBV12-4 and TRBJ2-7; 7 positions agree with TRBD2. The CDR3 has 15 residues. J was trimmed by 3 bases and V by 3 bases; bases with no gene match: 8.

Regarding this clonotype: Just one base apart from a much larger clone, this may be a read error. The chain uses TRBV11-3 and TRBJ2-3; no definite D call. The CDR3 spans 12 residues. Germline-derived CDR1 and CDR2 are SGHNT and YENEEA. Trimming cost V 0 bases and J 4 bases, with 2 bases left between them. CDR3 DNA: TGTGCCAGCAGCTTAGATCCAGATACGCAGTATTTT. This sequence encodes CASSLDPDTQYF.

V gene TRBV10-1 combines with J gene TRBJ2-1; 7 bases map to TRBD1. The CDR3 is 13 residues long. The germline gives CDR1 WNHNN, CDR2 SYGVQD (reference sequence). Trimming at V came to 6 bases and at J to 7 bases, leaving 6 bases not matched to a gene. CDR3: CASRPSGGNEQFF. CDR3 nucleotide sequence: TGCGCCAGCAGACCCTCAGGGGGTAATGAGCAGTTCTTC.

This clonotype showed up just a few times. This chain links TRBV7-9 with TRBJ1-1; no reliable D call. V lost 6 bases to trimming and J lost 7 bases, with 12 bases between them. The V gene's germline CDR1 is SEHNR and CDR2 FQNEAQ (reference sequence). The CDR3 is 12 amino acids. As DNA, the CDR3 is TGTGCCAGCAGTTCCGGACTGTATGAAGCTTTCTTT. Translating it yields CASSSGLYEAFF.

The chain recombines TRBV5-1 with TRBJ1-2; D remains unclear. There are 13 residues in the CDR3. V was clipped by 3 bases and J by 2 bases, with 8 bases between them. Germline V lookup: CDR1 SGHRS, CDR2 YFSETQ. As DNA, the CDR3 is TGCGCCAGCAGCTACGGAGGGAACTATGGCTACACCTTC. Protein: CASSYGGNYGYTF.

This chain joins TRBV7-2 and TRBJ2-1, with D unclear. With 5 bases removed from V and 8 bases from J, the gap between germline ends came to 19 bases. The CDR3 loop spans 15 amino acids. From germline, CDR1 is SGHTA and CDR2 FQGNSA. For the CDR3, the DNA is TGTGCCAGCAGCCCCTCAGGTTGGGTTGAAGATGAGCAGTTCTTC. Its translation is CASSPSGWVEDEQFF.

V gene TRBV7-6 combines with J gene TRBJ2-3, with D perhaps given as TRBD1 or TRBD2 (5 bases each). V lost 1 base and J lost 2, with 16 bases in between. The CDR3 covers 17 residues. In germline, CDR1 is SGHVS, CDR2 FNYEAQ. The DNA of the CDR3 is TGTGCCAGCAGCTTAGGGTCGGGACGGAGTATCACAGATACGCAGTATTTT. Translating gives CASSLGSGRSITDTQYF.

In this sample, this clonotype turned up a few times. The chain recombines TRBV4-1 with TRBJ2-7; D call uncertain. This CDR3 region has 13 residues. CDR1 and CDR2 (germline): MGHRA, YSYEKL. With 0 bases removed from V and 5 bases from J, the gap between germline ends came to 8 bases. Here the CDR3 reads CASSQEVVNEQYF. The CDR3 DNA follows: TGCGCCAGCAGCCAAGAGGTAGTTAACGAGCAGTACTTC.